Each of the 20 T cell receptor beta chains below was sequenced from the same sample in a study of technical replicates of blood from several donors. Here immunoSEQ multiplex PCR was the method, and the copy in TCRdb shows in-frame clones only, minus some. Among roughly 64,000 clones, about 88% were seen once, and the ten largest hold about 5.4%. Sequencing input: PBMCs. Receptors were obtained from a human donor in good health. Some clones in this sample may be carry-over from other donors' samples.

This clone was detected a few times. The V gene is TRBV7-2, the J gene TRBJ2-2; 11 bases fit TRBD2. The length of the CDR3 is 16 residues. Germline CDR1 reads SGHTA; CDR2 reads FQGNSA. V lost 5 bases, J lost 4 bases, and 6 bases stayed unmatched. The CDR3 spells CASSPKLAGVTGELFF. The DNA for the CDR3 is TGTGCCAGCAGCCCGAAACTAGCGGGAGTCACCGGGGAGCTGTTTTTT.

V usage is TRBV2 and J usage is TRBJ2-1; 7 nucleotides line up with TRBD2. The CDR3 loop spans 15 amino acids. The V gene's germline CDR1 is SNHLY and CDR2 FYNNEI. The trim removed 6 bases at V and 2 bases at J, leaving 7 bases unmatched. The CDR3 coding sequence is TGTGCCAGCAGGGGGGGGAGGGAAGCCTACAATGAGCAGTTCTTC. Translated, it gives CASRGGREAYNEQFF.

The chain has TRBV6-6 and TRBJ2-5, with 7 positions matching TRBD1. The CDR3 length is 14 residues. The V gene end was trimmed by 2 bases and the J gene end by 4 bases; junction bases not matched to a gene: 4. Germline V gene sequence: CDR1 MNHNY, CDR2 SVGAGI (reference sequence). The CDR3 sequence: CASSYPTGIETQYF. The CDR3 region has the DNA TGTGCCAGCAGTTACCCGACAGGGATAGAGACCCAGTACTTC.

As DNA, the CDR3 is TGTGCCAGCGGACAGGGACATTTCTCTGGGGCCAACGTCCTGACTTTC. Translated, it gives CASGQGHFSGANVLTF. The chain combines TRBV7-2 with TRBJ2-6; 8 nucleotides match TRBD1. Germline assignment: CDR1 SGHTA and CDR2 FQGNSA. The CDR3 is 16 amino acids. Trimming cost V 8 bases and J 0 bases; bases outside gene matches: 6.

V is TRBV6-6 and J is TRBJ1-6, with D tentatively TRBD1 (5 bases). CDR1 and CDR2 (germline): MNHNY, SVGAGI (reference sequence). The CDR3 has 16 amino acids. Trimming removed 2 bases at V and 7 bases at J, with 15 bases between. DNA of the CDR3: TGTGCCAGCAGTTACCCTTCCGGGACTGGGAATTCACCCCTCCACTTT. It codes for CASSYPSGTGNSPLHF.

The genes are TRBV7-3 and TRBJ2-1, with a weak D call TRBD2 (5 bases). Germline-derived CDR1 and CDR2 are SGHTA and FQGTGA. The CDR3 covers 18 residues. V was cut by 4 bases and J by 6 bases, with 25 bases left in between. CDR3 in DNA: TGTGCCAGCAGCTGGTTCCCCGAGAAAGCAGGCCGGGGCAATGAGCAGTTCTTC. As protein: CASSWFPEKAGRGNEQFF.

This chain connects TRBV4-3 to TRBJ2-3; 12 bases align to TRBD2. V shed 1 base and J 2 bases; nucleotides not matched to a gene: 1. The CDR3 contains 16 residues. The V gene's germline CDR1 is LGHNA and CDR2 YSLEER. The chain's CDR3 is CASSQGLAGVTDTQYF. The CDR3 DNA reads TGCGCCAGCAGCCAAGGACTAGCGGGAGTCACAGATACGCAGTATTTT.

V gene TRBV27 combines with J gene TRBJ2-7; 7 nucleotides agree with TRBD2. This CDR3 comprises 17 residues. J lost 3 bases, V lost 3 bases, and 14 bases had no gene match. Looked up from germline, CDR1 is MNHEY and CDR2 is SMNVEV (reference sequence). The CDR3 sequence: CASSLQIGRESNYEQYF. The CDR3 nucleotides read TGTGCCAGCAGTTTGCAAATAGGGCGGGAGTCAAACTACGAGCAGTACTTC.

The gene calls are TRBV4-3 and TRBJ2-1; TRBD1 is a possible D gene (6 bases). The CDR3 spans 16 residues. The germline V gene encodes CDR1 LGHNA and CDR2 YSLEER. V lost 3 bases, J lost 7 bases, and 19 bases lay in between. This CDR3 reads CASSHNPGAQVNEQFF. The CDR3 nucleotides are TGCGCCAGCAGCCATAATCCAGGGGCTCAAGTGAATGAGCAGTTCTTC.

The chain recombines TRBV4-3 with TRBJ1-4; D may be TRBD1 (5 bases). V was cut by 1 base and J by 7 bases, with 22 bases left in between. The CDR3 extends over 18 amino acids. CDR1 and CDR2 (germline): LGHNA, YSLEER. CDR3 amino acids: CASSQARWGGRAGEKLFF. The CDR3 region has the DNA TGCGCCAGCAGCCAAGCACGTTGGGGGGGGAGGGCCGGTGAAAAACTGTTTTTT.

This chain joins TRBV30 and TRBJ2-3; D uncertain. Germline CDR1 reads GTSNPN; CDR2 reads SVGIG (reference sequence). V shed 0 bases and J shed 5 bases, with 12 bases lying between them. The CDR3 runs to 14 residues. The CDR3 reads CAWSVEALKDTQYF. The CDR3 DNA sequence: TGTGCCTGGAGTGTAGAGGCCTTAAAAGATACGCAGTATTTT.

The chain recombines TRBV20-1 with TRBJ2-1; D gene unclear. This CDR3 contains 11 residues. Germline V gene data show CDR1 as DFQATT and CDR2 as SNEGSKA (reference sequence). Trimming took off 6 bases at V and 5 bases at J, with 8 bases between the two ends. DNA of the CDR3: TGCAGTGCCCGAGGAAACAATGAGCAGTTCTTC. Translated, it gives CSARGNNEQFF.

The chain couples TRBV7-2 to TRBJ2-3; 11 bases line up with TRBD2. Trimming removed 5 bases from V and 2 bases from J; junction bases left unmatched: 9. Germline loops: CDR1 SGHTA, CDR2 FQGNSA. The CDR3 is 17 amino acids. The CDR3 sequence: CASSTDPSGGTTDTQYF. CDR3 nucleotides: TGTGCCAGCAGCACTGACCCTAGCGGGGGGACCACAGATACGCAGTATTTT.

The chain is built from TRBV27 and TRBJ2-3; TRBD2 aligns across 12 bases. The trim removed 11 bases at V and 6 bases at J, leaving 6 bases unmatched. Germline loops: CDR1 MNHEY, CDR2 SMNVEV (reference sequence). The CDR3 is 13 residues long. The CDR3 nucleotides are TGTGCCCGAGTCCTAGCGGGAGGGGATACGCAGTATTTT. It specifies CARVLAGGDTQYF.

V gene TRBV6-5 combines with J gene TRBJ2-5, with 12 bases aligning to TRBD2. The CDR3 extends over 15 amino acids. Losses at the gene ends were 7 bases for V and 1 base for J; bases not matched to a gene: 4. Germline CDR1 MNHEY, CDR2 SVGAGI. CDR3 in amino acids: CASKRTSGVQETQYF. In DNA form, the CDR3 reads TGTGCCAGCAAACGGACTAGCGGGGTCCAAGAGACCCAGTACTTC.

The chain employs TRBV15 and TRBJ2-2; a weak D match, TRBD1 (6 bases). Trimming took off 4 bases at V and 0 bases at J, with 15 bases between the two ends. Germline V CDR1 and CDR2: LNHNV, YYDKDF (reference sequence). This CDR3 spans 17 amino acids. The CDR3: CATSKPGALSNTGELFF. The CDR3 nucleotides read TGTGCCACCAGCAAGCCAGGGGCTCTATCGAACACCGGGGAGCTGTTTTTT.

The chain uses TRBV25-1 and TRBJ2-2, with D perhaps TRBD2 (6 bases). Germline loops: CDR1 MGHDK, CDR2 SYGVNS. Trimming took off 10 bases at V and 6 bases at J, with 24 bases between the two ends. The CDR3 is 16 amino acids. CDR3 sequence reads: CATMRDLGGRPGELFF. The CDR3 DNA reads TGTGCCACCATGAGAGATTTGGGGGGTCGGCCCGGGGAGCTGTTTTTT. The full variable domain, with the rest looked up from reference TRBV25-1 and TRBJ2-2, is EADIYQTPRYLVIGTGKKITLECSQTMGHDKMYWYQQDPGMELHLIHYSYGVNSTEKGDLSSESTVSRIRTEHFPLTLESARPSHTSQYLCATMRDLGGRPGELFFGEGSRLTVL.

This sequence joins TRBV2 and TRBJ1-2, with no clear D. Germline-derived CDR1 and CDR2 are SNHLY and FYNNEI. The V end was cut by 5 bases, the J end by 3 bases, with 10 bases between. This CDR3 has 13 residues. CDR3 nucleotides: TGTGCCAGCAGTTTGGAACAGTACTATGGCTACACCTTC. This sequence encodes CASSLEQYYGYTF.

The chain uses TRBV5-4 and TRBJ1-6, with 10 bases lining up with TRBD1. Germline CDR1 SGHNT, CDR2 YYREEE (reference sequence). The V segment lost 0 bases and the J segment 10 bases; nucleotides outside the gene matches: 7. CDR3 length: 16 residues. The CDR3 coding sequence is TGTGCCAGCAGCTTGGGGACAGGGGGAGTAGGATCACCCCTCCACTTT. Translated: CASSLGTGGVGSPLHF.

The chain carries TRBV6-1 and TRBJ2-7; 15 nucleotides line up with TRBD2. Trimming took 4 bases from V and 2 from J; bases not matched to a gene: 15. This CDR3 region has 20 residues. CDR1 is MNHNS and CDR2 is SASEGT in the germline V gene. CDR3 region: CASSVRTPGLAGGSPYEQYF. As DNA, the CDR3 is TGTGCCAGCAGTGTAAGAACGCCGGGACTAGCGGGGGGTAGCCCCTACGAGCAGTACTTC.